This passage covers 27 T cell receptor beta chains from one sample sequenced in a study of T cells after yellow fever vaccination. MiXCR, applied by TCRdb to the 5' RACE reads, yields one record per CDR3 protein. Of nearly 550,000 distinct CDR3 sequences detected, about 19% appear once; the ten largest clones hold roughly 13%. Here the sequenced sample was PBMCs, taken 15 days after the yellow fever booster vaccination. These receptors all stem from a man aged 30 to 39 who received the YFV17D yellow fever vaccine.

The CDR3 protein is CASSFGQVLYGYTF. The CDR3 nucleotides are TGTGCCAGCAGCTTTGGACAGGTCCTCTATGGCTACACCTTC. J is TRBJ1-2 and V is TRBV7-2, with 7 bases identical to TRBD1. CDR1 and CDR2 (germline): SGHTA, FQGNSA. The junction had 5 bases not matched to a gene; V was cut back by 3 bases and J by 4 bases. The CDR3 length is 14 residues.

V usage is TRBV7-9 and J usage is TRBJ1-4; D is uncertain. This CDR3 is 14 amino acids long. CDR1 SEHNR and CDR2 FQNEAQ come from the germline V gene (reference sequence). Trimming stripped 5 bases from V and 12 bases from J, with 19 bases between. CDR3 DNA sequence: TGTGCCAGCAGCCCACGGGCCCGATCGCCTGAACTGTTTTTT. Translated, it gives CASSPRARSPELFF. The variable domain in full, with the rest retrieved from reference TRBV7-9 and TRBJ1-4, is DTGVSQNPRHKITKRGQNVTFRCDPISEHNRLYWYRQTLGQGPEFLTYFQNEAQLEKSRLLSDRFSAERPKGSFSTLEIQRTEQGDSAMYLCASSPRARSPELFFGSGTQLSVL.

This clonotype was seen a few times. This sequence joins TRBV24-1 and TRBJ2-1, with D perhaps assigned TRBD1 or TRBD2 (7 bases each). Trimming took 9 bases from V and 6 from J, leaving 32 bases between them. The CDR3 is 19 amino acids. Germline V gene lookup returns CDR1 KGHDR and CDR2 SFDVKD. CDR3 residues: CATGVNRLAEGAIPNEQFF. CDR3 in DNA: TGTGCCACCGGGGTAAATAGGCTAGCGGAGGGGGCCATTCCCAATGAGCAGTTCTTC.

The chain carries TRBV30 and TRBJ2-3, with 9 positions matching TRBD2. Germline V CDR1 and CDR2: GTSNPN, SVGIG (reference sequence). V lost 4 bases to trimming and J lost 6 bases; unmatched junction nucleotides: 11. This CDR3 region has 15 residues. For the CDR3, the DNA is TGTGCCTGGAATCCGGGACTAGCTATCGCCGATACGCAGTATTTT. It translates to CAWNPGLAIADTQYF.

This clonotype has more than one count but fewer than ten. CDR3 nucleotides: TGTGCCAGCACCGGGAGGACCACAGATACGCAGTATTTT. Translated, it gives CASTGRTTDTQYF. V is TRBV28 and J is TRBJ2-3; 7 bases fit TRBD2. Germline trimming cut 7 bases from V and 2 bases from J; bases unmatched to any gene: 3. Germline V gene sequence: CDR1 MDHEN, CDR2 SYDVKM. The CDR3 is made up of 13 amino acids.

This clonotype was detected many times. V usage is TRBV7-2 and J usage is TRBJ2-1; D gene unclear. V gave up 0 bases and J gave up 8 bases, with 5 bases separating them. The CDR3 sequence is 12 residues long. Germline CDR1 reads SGHTA; CDR2 reads FQGNSA. The CDR3, as DNA: TGTGCCAGCAGCTTAGCCGGCTATGAGCAGTTCTTC. Its protein product is CASSLAGYEQFF.

The chain links TRBV20-1 to TRBJ2-3; 10 bases map to TRBD2. This CDR3 is 14 amino acids long. V trimming: 3 bases; J trimming: 8 bases; junction bases outside the gene matches: 8. Germline V CDR1 and CDR2: DFQATT, SNEGSKA (reference sequence). The CDR3 DNA sequence: TGCAGTGCTAGCTCTAGCGGGGGAGGGGGTACGCAGTATTTT. Translated: CSASSSGGGGTQYF.

This clonotype was detected only a few times. This rearrangement joins TRBV7-6 to TRBJ2-3; tentative D call: TRBD2 (5 bases). Per the germline V gene, CDR1 is SGHVS and CDR2 is FNYEAQ. The CDR3 totals 14 residues. The V and J ends lost 4 bases and 4 bases respectively, with 12 bases between them. This chain's CDR3 is CASSYTGSSDTQYF. CDR3 sequence (DNA): TGTGCCAGCAGCTATACTGGGAGCTCAGATACGCAGTATTTT.

J is TRBJ2-2 and V is TRBV12-3 or TRBV12-4; D is perhaps TRBD1 (5 bases). V shed 6 bases and J shed 7 bases, with 15 bases lying between them. The CDR3 spans 14 residues. In DNA, the CDR3 is TGTGCCAGCAGCTACCCGACAGATTTCGGGGAGCTGTTTTTT. This sequence encodes CASSYPTDFGELFF.

The chain links TRBV4-3 to TRBJ2-7, with 13 positions matching TRBD2. Germline V gene data show CDR1 as LGHNA and CDR2 as YSLEER. J gave up 3 bases and V 5 bases, and 7 bases lay outside the gene matches. This CDR3 has 16 residues. DNA of the CDR3: TGCGCCAGCAGCAAAGGGACTAGCGGGACGGTCTACGAGCAGTACTTC. Protein sequence: CASSKGTSGTVYEQYF.

This clonotype was detected only once. This rearrangement joins TRBV19 to TRBJ2-2; 10 bases are a match to TRBD1. Germline CDR1 reads LNHDA; CDR2 reads SQIVND (reference sequence). The V and J ends lost 6 bases and 4 bases, in that order; junction bases with no gene match: 5. The CDR3 is 15 residues long. CDR3 nucleotides: TGTGCCAGTAGACCGGGACAGGGGCCCACCGGGGAGCTGTTTTTT. As protein: CASRPGQGPTGELFF.

This clonotype came up a few times. V gene TRBV20-1 combines with J gene TRBJ2-7; 8 nucleotides align to TRBD1. The germline V gene encodes CDR1 DFQATT and CDR2 SNEGSKA (reference sequence). V lost 6 bases, J lost 0 bases, and 7 bases stayed unmatched. This CDR3 region has 14 residues. CDR3 residues: CSARGQVISYEQYF. The DNA for the CDR3 is TGCAGTGCGAGGGGACAGGTTATCTCCTACGAGCAGTACTTC.

The rearrangement uses TRBV19 and TRBJ2-2, with 8 bases lining up with TRBD2. V was clipped by 6 bases and J by 4 bases; unmatched bases: 7. Germline CDR1 is LNHDA and CDR2 is SQIVND (reference sequence). The CDR3 covers 15 residues. CDR3 DNA sequence: TGTGCCAGTAGCGCATCGGGACTAGTCACCGGGGAGCTGTTTTTT. Its protein product is CASSASGLVTGELFF.

The V call is TRBV11-2, the J call TRBJ2-1, with D perhaps TRBD2 (5 bases). The germline V gene has CDR1 SGHAT and CDR2 FQNNGV. V lost 4 bases to trimming and J lost 10 bases, with 11 bases between them. CDR3 size: 12 residues. The CDR3 DNA sequence: TGTGCCAGCAGCTCACTAGAAATGGAGCAGTTCTTC. This translates into CASSSLEMEQFF.

The V gene is TRBV5-1, the J gene TRBJ2-2; a possible D gene is TRBD2 (6 bases). The CDR3 loop spans 16 amino acids. Deletions cut 1 base from V and 5 bases from J, with 15 bases between. Per the germline V gene, CDR1 is SGHRS and CDR2 is YFSETQ. CDR3 residues: CASSLFSGEVTGELFF. The CDR3 bases are TGCGCCAGCAGCTTGTTTTCCGGGGAGGTTACCGGGGAGCTGTTTTTT.

V usage is TRBV5-5 and J usage is TRBJ2-2, with D unresolved. V lost 4 bases to trimming and J lost 7 bases, with 11 bases between them. This CDR3 spans 13 amino acids. Per germline, CDR1 SGHKS and CDR2 YYEKEE (reference sequence). The DNA for the CDR3 is TGTGCCAGCAGCCTGAATTCTTTCGGGGAGCTGTTTTTT. Its translation: CASSLNSFGELFF. Filled out from reference TRBV5-5 and TRBJ2-2, the complete variable domain reads DAGVTQSPTHLIKTRGQQVTLRCSPISGHKSVSWYQQVLGQGPQFIFQYYEKEERGRGNFPDRFSARQFPNYSSELNVNALLLGDSALYLCASSLNSFGELFFGEGSRLTVL.

The V call is TRBV21-1, the J call TRBJ1-2. TRBV21-1 has pseudogene status. The CDR3 covers 15 residues. The CDR3 DNA follows: TGTGCCAGCAGCATCCGGACGGGTTTTTGGTATGGCTACACCTTC. Translated, it gives CASSIRTGFWYGYTF.

This clonotype showed up many times. This chain uses TRBV12-3 or TRBV12-4 with TRBJ1-1; D gene unclear. This CDR3 is built from 11 residues. V gave up 7 bases and J gave up 4 bases, with 7 bases separating them. CDR3 DNA sequence: TGTGCCAGCACTCGGGTCACTGAAGCTTTCTTT. It translates to CASTRVTEAFF.

This clonotype was observed a few times. The chain is built from TRBV5-1 and TRBJ2-1, with 10 bases lining up with TRBD2. Germline CDR1 SGHRS, CDR2 YFSETQ. The CDR3 loop spans 16 amino acids. J lost 7 bases, V lost 0 bases, and 7 bases had no gene match. Written as DNA, the CDR3 is TGCGCCAGCAGCTTGGATCTAGCGGGAGCGATGAATGAGCAGTTCTTC. Translation: CASSLDLAGAMNEQFF.

The J gene is TRBJ2-7, the V gene TRBV18; D is uncertain. Germline loops: CDR1 KGHSH, CDR2 LQKENI. The length of the CDR3 is 15 residues. The ends were cut back, 3 bases at V and 0 bases at J, with 12 bases in the middle. In DNA, the CDR3 is TGTGCCAGCTCACCCGCCTCGGGTAGCTCCTACGAGCAGTACTTC. It translates to CASSPASGSSYEQYF.

This clonotype showed up just a few times. CDR3 bases: TGTGCCAGCAGCCAAGATGGGCGGTATGGCTACACCTTC. Its translation is CASSQDGRYGYTF. The chain is built from TRBV14 and TRBJ1-2, with D unresolved. The CDR3 is 13 residues long. The V and J ends lost 0 bases and 5 bases respectively, with 7 bases between them. The V gene's germline CDR1 is SGHDN and CDR2 FVKESK.

V gene TRBV24-1 combines with J gene TRBJ2-1, with 9 bases identical to TRBD1. CDR3 length: 16 amino acids. Germline CDR1 KGHDR, CDR2 SFDVKD. Trimming removed 3 bases from V and 0 bases from J; junction bases left unmatched: 2. The CDR3 is CATSDPGQGSYNEQFF. The CDR3 DNA reads as TGTGCCACCAGTGATCCGGGACAGGGCTCCTACAATGAGCAGTTCTTC.

This clonotype was found a few times. The chain is built from TRBV4-2 and TRBJ2-1; tentatively, D is TRBD2 (5 bases). Germline CDR1 reads LGHNA; CDR2 reads YNFKEQ. Trimming took 0 bases from V and 7 from J, leaving 19 bases between them. The CDR3 has 17 residues. Here the CDR3 DNA reads TGTGCCAGCAGCCAAGAGGCTACGGGGATTGGCCCAAATGAGCAGTTCTTC. Translation gives CASSQEATGIGPNEQFF.

The genes are TRBV25-1 and TRBJ2-1, with TRBD1 as a possible D gene (6 bases). The CDR3 runs to 14 residues. CDR1 MGHDK and CDR2 SYGVNS come from the germline V gene. V lost 3 bases, J lost 6 bases, and 12 bases lay in between. The CDR3, as DNA: TGTGCCAGCAGTGACAGGGGTGGGGGCAATGAGCAGTTCTTC. Encoded protein: CASSDRGGGNEQFF.

This clonotype was detected only a few times. V gene TRBV20-1 combines with J gene TRBJ2-7, with 9 bases aligning to TRBD2. The V segment lost 6 bases and the J segment 0 bases; nucleotides outside the gene matches: 9. CDR3 length: 15 residues. In germline, CDR1 is DFQATT, CDR2 SNEGSKA (reference sequence). CDR3 region: CSAGSSGSISYEQYF. CDR3 DNA sequence: TGCAGTGCCGGGAGTAGCGGGAGTATCTCCTACGAGCAGTACTTC.

This clonotype has more than one count but fewer than ten. The chain is built from TRBV5-1 and TRBJ1-3; D is uncertain. This CDR3 comprises 16 residues. The germline V gene encodes CDR1 SGHRS and CDR2 YFSETQ. V was cut by 0 bases and J by 0 bases, with 10 bases left in between. In DNA, the CDR3 is TGCGCCAGCAGCTTGGCCGGGGAAAACTCTGGAAACACCATATATTTT. This translates into CASSLAGENSGNTIYF.

The table lists this clonotype with many counts. The chain is built from TRBV12-3 or TRBV12-4 and TRBJ2-7, with D tentatively TRBD2 (5 bases). This CDR3 spans 13 amino acids. V lost 4 bases and J 5 bases, leaving 12 bases between the germline ends. The CDR3 sequence: CASSSSSENEQYF. CDR3 DNA: TGTGCCAGCAGTTCGAGTAGCGAGAACGAGCAGTACTTC.